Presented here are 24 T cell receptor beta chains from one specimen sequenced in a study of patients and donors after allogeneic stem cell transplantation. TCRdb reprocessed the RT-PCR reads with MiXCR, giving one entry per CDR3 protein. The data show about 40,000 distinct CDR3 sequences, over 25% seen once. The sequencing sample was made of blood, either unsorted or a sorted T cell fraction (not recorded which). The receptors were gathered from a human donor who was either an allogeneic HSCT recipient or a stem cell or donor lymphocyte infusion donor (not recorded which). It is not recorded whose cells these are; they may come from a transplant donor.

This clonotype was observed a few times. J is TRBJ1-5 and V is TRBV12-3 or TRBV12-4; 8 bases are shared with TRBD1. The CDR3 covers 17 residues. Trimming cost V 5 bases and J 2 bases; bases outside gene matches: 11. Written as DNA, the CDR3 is TGTGCCAGCAGTCCGTCGGACAGGGTGGATGGCAATCAGCCCCAGCATTTT. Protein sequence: CASSPSDRVDGNQPQHF.

CDR3 DNA: TGTGCCAGCAGCTTAGGCCCCGAGACAGGGACTGACTACACCTTC. Residues: CASSLGPETGTDYTF. V gene TRBV11-2 combines with J gene TRBJ1-2, with 7 positions matching TRBD1. The germline gives CDR1 SGHAT, CDR2 FQNNGV. CDR3 length equals 15 residues. Unmatched junction bases numbered 12, after V lost 1 base and J lost 10 bases. Complete variable domain (other parts from reference TRBV11-2 and TRBJ1-2): EAGVAQSPRYKIIEKRQSVAFWCNPISGHATLYWYQQILGQGPKLLIQFQNNGVVDDSQLPKDRFSAERLKGVDSTLKIQPAKLEDSAVYLCASSLGPETGTDYTFGSGTRLTVV.

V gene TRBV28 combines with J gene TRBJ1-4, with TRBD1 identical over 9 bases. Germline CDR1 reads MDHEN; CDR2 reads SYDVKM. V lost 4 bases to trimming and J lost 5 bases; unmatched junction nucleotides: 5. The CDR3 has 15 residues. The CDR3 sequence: CASSSTGTGNEKLFF. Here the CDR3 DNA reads TGTGCCAGCAGTTCCACCGGGACAGGGAATGAAAAACTGTTTTTT.

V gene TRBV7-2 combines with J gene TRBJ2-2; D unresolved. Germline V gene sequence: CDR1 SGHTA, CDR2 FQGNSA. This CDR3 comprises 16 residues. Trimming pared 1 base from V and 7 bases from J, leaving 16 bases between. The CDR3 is CASSLGTSWVNGELFF. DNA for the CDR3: TGTGCCAGCAGCTTAGGCACCTCTTGGGTTAACGGGGAGCTGTTTTTT. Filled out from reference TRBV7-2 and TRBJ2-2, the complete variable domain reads GAGVSQSPSNKVTEKGKDVELRCDPISGHTALYWYRQSLGQGLEFLIYFQGNSAPDKSGLPSDRFSAERTGGSVSTLTIQRTQQEDSAVYLCASSLGTSWVNGELFFGEGSRLTVL.

The CDR3 here is CASSYSIGFQETQYF. CDR3 nucleotides: TGTGCCAGCAGTTACTCGATCGGATTTCAAGAGACCCAGTACTTC. This rearrangement joins TRBV6-6 to TRBJ2-5; D remains unclear. Looked up from germline, CDR1 is MNHNY and CDR2 is SVGAGI (reference sequence). This CDR3 region has 15 residues. Between the trimmed V and J ends, which lost 0 bases and 2 bases, there was a span of 10 bases.

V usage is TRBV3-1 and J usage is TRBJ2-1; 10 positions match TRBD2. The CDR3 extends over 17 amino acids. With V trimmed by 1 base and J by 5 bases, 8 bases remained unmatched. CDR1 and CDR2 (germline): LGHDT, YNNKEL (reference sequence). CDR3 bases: TGTGCCAGCAGCCAAGCCCCTAATGGACTAGCGGACAATGAGCAGTTCTTC. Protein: CASSQAPNGLADNEQFF.

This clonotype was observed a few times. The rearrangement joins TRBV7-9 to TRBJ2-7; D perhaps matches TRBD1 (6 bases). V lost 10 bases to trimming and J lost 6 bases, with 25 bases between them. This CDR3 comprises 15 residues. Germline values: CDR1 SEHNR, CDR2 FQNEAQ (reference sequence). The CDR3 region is CATSPNAVDRSEQYF. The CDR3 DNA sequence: TGTGCCACCTCCCCAAATGCGGTTGACAGGAGCGAGCAGTACTTC.

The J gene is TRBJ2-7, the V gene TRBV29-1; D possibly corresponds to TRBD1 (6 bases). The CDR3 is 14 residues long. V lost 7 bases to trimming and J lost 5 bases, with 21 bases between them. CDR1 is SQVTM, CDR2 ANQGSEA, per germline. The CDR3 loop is CSARSWGRWNEQYF. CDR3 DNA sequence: TGCAGCGCTAGGAGCTGGGGGCGATGGAACGAGCAGTACTTC.

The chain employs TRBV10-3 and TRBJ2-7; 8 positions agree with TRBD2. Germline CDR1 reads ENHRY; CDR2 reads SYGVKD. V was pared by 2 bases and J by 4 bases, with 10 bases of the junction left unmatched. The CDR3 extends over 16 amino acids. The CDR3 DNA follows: TGTGCCATCAGTGAGATCGGGGGACTAGTGCGGTACGAGCAGTACTTC. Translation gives CAISEIGGLVRYEQYF.

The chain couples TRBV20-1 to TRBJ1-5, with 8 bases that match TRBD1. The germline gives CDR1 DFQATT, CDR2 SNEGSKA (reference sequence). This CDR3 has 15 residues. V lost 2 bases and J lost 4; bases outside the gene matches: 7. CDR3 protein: CSARNGQGLNQPQHF. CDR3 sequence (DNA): TGCAGTGCTAGAAATGGACAGGGTCTTAATCAGCCCCAGCATTTT.

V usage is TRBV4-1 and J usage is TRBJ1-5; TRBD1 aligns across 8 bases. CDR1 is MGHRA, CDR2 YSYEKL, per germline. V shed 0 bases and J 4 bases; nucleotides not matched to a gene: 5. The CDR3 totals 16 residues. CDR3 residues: CASSQDRDRGNQPQHF. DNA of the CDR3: TGCGCCAGCAGCCAAGATCGCGACAGGGGTAATCAGCCCCAGCATTTT.

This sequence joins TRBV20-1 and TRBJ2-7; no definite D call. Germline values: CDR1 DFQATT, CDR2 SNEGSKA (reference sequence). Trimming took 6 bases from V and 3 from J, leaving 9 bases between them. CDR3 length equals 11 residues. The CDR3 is CSAAWGYEQYF. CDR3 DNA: TGCAGTGCAGCCTGGGGCTACGAGCAGTACTTC.

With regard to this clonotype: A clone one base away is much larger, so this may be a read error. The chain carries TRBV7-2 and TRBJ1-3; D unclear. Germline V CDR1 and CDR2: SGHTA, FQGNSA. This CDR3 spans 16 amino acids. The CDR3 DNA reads TGTGCCAGCAGCTTAGAAGGCACTTACTCTGGAAACGCCATATATTTT. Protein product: CASSLEGTYSGNAIYF.

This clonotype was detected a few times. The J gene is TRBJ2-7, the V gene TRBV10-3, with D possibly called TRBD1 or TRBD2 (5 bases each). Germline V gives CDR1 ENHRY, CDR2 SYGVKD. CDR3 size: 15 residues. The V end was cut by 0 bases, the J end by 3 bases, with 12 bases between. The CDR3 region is CAISESGTGSYEQYF. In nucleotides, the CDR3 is TGTGCCATCAGTGAGTCGGGGACGGGAAGCTACGAGCAGTACTTC.

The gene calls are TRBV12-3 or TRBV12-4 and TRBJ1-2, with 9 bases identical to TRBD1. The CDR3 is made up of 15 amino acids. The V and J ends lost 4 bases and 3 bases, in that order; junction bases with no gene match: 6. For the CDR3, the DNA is TGTGCCAGCAGTTCGGACAGGGGAAGAGACTATGGCTACACCTTC. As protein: CASSSDRGRDYGYTF.

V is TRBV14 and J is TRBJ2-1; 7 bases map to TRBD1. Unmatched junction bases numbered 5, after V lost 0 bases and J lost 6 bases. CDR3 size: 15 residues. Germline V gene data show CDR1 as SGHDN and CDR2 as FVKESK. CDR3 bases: TGTGCCAGCAGCCAAGACAGGGGGACAAGCAATGAGCAGTTCTTC. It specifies CASSQDRGTSNEQFF.

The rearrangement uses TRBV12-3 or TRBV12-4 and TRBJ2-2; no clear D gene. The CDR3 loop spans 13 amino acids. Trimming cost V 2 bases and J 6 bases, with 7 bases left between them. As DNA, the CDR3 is TGTGCCAGCAGTTTAAGGACGGCCGGGGAGCTGTTTTTT. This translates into CASSLRTAGELFF.

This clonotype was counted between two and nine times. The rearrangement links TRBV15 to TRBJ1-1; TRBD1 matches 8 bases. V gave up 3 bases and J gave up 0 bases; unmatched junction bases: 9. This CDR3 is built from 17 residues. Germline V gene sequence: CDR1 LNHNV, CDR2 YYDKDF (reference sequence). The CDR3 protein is CATSRTPSTGVNTEAFF. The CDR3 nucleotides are TGTGCCACCAGCAGGACTCCCTCGACAGGGGTGAACACTGAAGCTTTCTTT.

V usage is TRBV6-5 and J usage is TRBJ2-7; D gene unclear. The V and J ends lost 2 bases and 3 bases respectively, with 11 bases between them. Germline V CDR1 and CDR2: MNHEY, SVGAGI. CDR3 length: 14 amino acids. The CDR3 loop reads CASSYTGPDYEQYF. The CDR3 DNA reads TGTGCCAGCAGTTACACCGGGCCGGACTACGAGCAGTACTTC.

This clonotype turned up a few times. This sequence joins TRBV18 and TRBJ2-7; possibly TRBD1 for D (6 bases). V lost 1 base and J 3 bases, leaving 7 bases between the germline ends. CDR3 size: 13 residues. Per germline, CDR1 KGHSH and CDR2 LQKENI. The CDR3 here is CASSPRQDYEQYF. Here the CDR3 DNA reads TGTGCCAGCTCACCACGACAGGACTACGAGCAGTACTTC.

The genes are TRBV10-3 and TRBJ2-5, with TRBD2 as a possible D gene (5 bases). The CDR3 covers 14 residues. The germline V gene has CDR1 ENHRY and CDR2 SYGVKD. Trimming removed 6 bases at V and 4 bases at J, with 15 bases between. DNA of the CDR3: TGTGCCATCAGGGGCCAGGAGGAATTAGAGACCCAGTACTTC. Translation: CAIRGQEELETQYF.

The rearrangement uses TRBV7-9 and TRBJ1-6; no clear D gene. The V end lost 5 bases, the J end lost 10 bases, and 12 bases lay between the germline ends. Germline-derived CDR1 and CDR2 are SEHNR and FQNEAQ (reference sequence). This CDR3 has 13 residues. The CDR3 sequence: CASSPVAGSPLHF. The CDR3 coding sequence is TGTGCCAGCAGCCCGGTCGCGGGGTCACCCCTCCACTTT.

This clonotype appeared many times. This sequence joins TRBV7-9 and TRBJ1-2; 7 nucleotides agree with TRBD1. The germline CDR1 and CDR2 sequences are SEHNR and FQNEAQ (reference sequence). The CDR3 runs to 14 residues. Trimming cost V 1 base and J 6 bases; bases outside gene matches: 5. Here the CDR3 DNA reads TGTGCCAGCAGCTTAGGAGGGGGCAGGGATGGCTACACCTTC. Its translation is CASSLGGGRDGYTF.

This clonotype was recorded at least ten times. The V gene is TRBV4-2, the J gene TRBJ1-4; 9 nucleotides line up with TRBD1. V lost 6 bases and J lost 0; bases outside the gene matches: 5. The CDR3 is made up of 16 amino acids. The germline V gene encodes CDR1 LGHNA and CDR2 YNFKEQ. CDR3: CASSPGQGSTNEKLFF. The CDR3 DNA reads TGTGCCAGCAGTCCCGGACAGGGGTCAACTAATGAAAAACTGTTTTTT.